The next 19 T cell receptor beta chains were all read from a single sample in a study of post-analysis software for immune sequencing data. For these TCRs, the target antigens are not known. Unique molecular identifiers were carried by the TCR beta cDNA libraries. TCRdb analysed the PCR reads with MiXCR anew, one entry per CDR3 protein. The table records hundreds of thousands of distinct CDR3 sequences, approximately 59% of them present only once. Study conclusions and caveats: Patients showed TRBV5-6, TRBV5-1 and TRBV20-1 among roughly 5 TRBV segments more frequent than in controls.

The source material was blood. The source of these receptors is a girl aged 2 to 9 with multiple sclerosis.

The chain employs TRBV29-1 and TRBJ1-1, with D tentatively TRBD1 (5 bases). The germline CDR1 and CDR2 sequences are SQVTM and ANQGSEA. The CDR3 spans 14 residues. V shed 5 bases and J shed 5 bases, with 18 bases lying between them. The CDR3 DNA follows: TGCAGCGTTTGGGGCAGCCCCTTGGGAACTGAAGCTTTCTTT. Amino acid sequence: CSVWGSPLGTEAFF. The whole variable domain, filled in from reference TRBV29-1 and TRBJ1-1, reads SAVISQKPSRDICQRGTSLTIQCQVDSQVTMMFWYRQQPGQSLTLIATANQGSEATYESGFVIDKFPISRPNLTFSTLTVSNMSPEDSSIYLCSVWGSPLGTEAFFGQGTRLTVV.

The chain has TRBV10-3 and TRBJ1-4; D gene unclear. Trimming pared 3 bases from V and 8 bases from J, leaving 16 bases between. Germline V gene data show CDR1 as ENHRY and CDR2 as SYGVKD. The CDR3 has 15 residues. As DNA, the CDR3 is TGTGCCATCAGTGAATCCGGCCAGGAGGGAGAAAAACTGTTTTTT. Its translation: CAISESGQEGEKLFF.

The rearrangement uses TRBV28 and TRBJ2-7; 7 positions agree with TRBD2. The germline V gene encodes CDR1 MDHEN and CDR2 SYDVKM. V was pared by 6 bases and J by 6 bases, with 8 bases of the junction left unmatched. The CDR3 totals 13 residues. Here the CDR3 reads CASSMGGYTEQYF. In DNA, the CDR3 is TGTGCCAGCAGCATGGGGGGGTACACCGAGCAGTACTTC.

This rearrangement joins TRBV20-1 to TRBJ2-1; 10 positions match TRBD2. There are 15 residues in the CDR3. Germline assignment: CDR1 DFQATT and CDR2 SNEGSKA (reference sequence). Trimming took 6 bases from V and 4 from J; bases not matched to a gene: 9. This chain's CDR3 is CSAQPGLAYYNEQFF. DNA for the CDR3: TGCAGTGCGCAACCGGGACTAGCGTATTACAATGAGCAGTTCTTC.

This clonotype was seen once. The chain uses TRBV7-9 and TRBJ2-7; D is possibly TRBD2 (6 bases). The length of the CDR3 is 16 residues. The V end was cut by 5 bases, the J end by 0 bases, with 17 bases between. Germline values: CDR1 SEHNR, CDR2 FQNEAQ (reference sequence). In nucleotides, the CDR3 is TGTGCCAGCAGCCCCCGACTAGTATTTGACTCCTACGAGCAGTACTTC. Translated: CASSPRLVFDSYEQYF.

This clonotype turned up a few times. The CDR3 nucleotides are TGCAGTGCCAGTTACGGCAATGAGCAGTTCTTC. Protein sequence: CSASYGNEQFF. V usage is TRBV20-1 and J usage is TRBJ2-1; D not resolved. This CDR3 contains 11 residues. In germline, CDR1 is DFQATT, CDR2 SNEGSKA (reference sequence). V was clipped by 6 bases and J by 6 bases, with 9 bases between them.

This chain connects TRBV20-1 to TRBJ2-1; 12 nucleotides align to TRBD2. Per germline, CDR1 DFQATT and CDR2 SNEGSKA (reference sequence). This CDR3 has 15 residues. The J segment lost 3 bases and the V segment lost 2 bases, leaving 2 bases of the junction unmatched. CDR3 sequence reads: CSARPTSGGYNEQFF. CDR3 in DNA: TGCAGTGCTAGACCGACTAGCGGGGGCTACAATGAGCAGTTCTTC.

In DNA form, the CDR3 reads TGCAGTGCTAGACACAGGCAAGAGACCCAGTACTTC. Protein product: CSARHRQETQYF. The chain combines TRBV20-1 with TRBJ2-5; a possible D gene is TRBD1 (5 bases). The CDR3 consists of 12 residues. Germline V gene lookup returns CDR1 DFQATT and CDR2 SNEGSKA (reference sequence). V lost 2 bases, J lost 2 bases, and 6 bases lay in between.

In the case of this clonotype: One end of the junction fails to match germline, which may point to a read error. The genes are TRBV6-2 or TRBV6-3 and TRBJ2-3; D possibly matches TRBD1 or TRBD2 (5 bases each). This CDR3 region has 16 residues. Germline CDR1 MNHEY, CDR2 SVGEGT. The chain's CDR3 is CASSNSRRRGADTQYF. CDR3 bases: TGTGCCAGCAGTAACTCGAGACGCCGGGGCGCAGATACGCAGTATTTT.

The chain links TRBV5-1 to TRBJ2-1; 10 bases agree with TRBD1. The CDR3 has 15 amino acids. Germline trimming cut 5 bases from V and 4 bases from J; bases unmatched to any gene: 6. CDR1 is SGHRS, CDR2 YFSETQ, per germline. This CDR3 is CASRPAGQGYNEQFF. The CDR3 bases are TGCGCCAGCAGGCCTGCGGGACAGGGGTACAATGAGCAGTTCTTC.

The table lists this clonotype with a few counts. CDR3 in amino acids: CASSDPGDPDNEQFF. CDR3 coding DNA: TGTGCCAGCAGTGACCCGGGGGACCCAGACAATGAGCAGTTCTTC. The chain combines TRBV6-4 with TRBJ2-1, with D perhaps matching TRBD2 (6 bases). There are 15 residues in the CDR3. Trimming removed 2 bases at V and 5 bases at J, with 13 bases between. Looked up from germline, CDR1 is MRHNA and CDR2 is SNTAGT.

The V call is TRBV11-2, the J call TRBJ2-1; possible D gene TRBD1, 6 bases. Trimming removed 5 bases from V and 8 bases from J, with 25 bases in between. This CDR3 is 17 amino acids long. Germline V gene sequence: CDR1 SGHAT, CDR2 FQNNGV. CDR3 in DNA: TGTGCCAGCAGCCCCTGGGGAGTGGGGGCCCCTAGGGATGAGCAGTTCTTC. Translated: CASSPWGVGAPRDEQFF. Combining the CDR3 with reference TRBV11-2 and TRBJ2-1 gives the whole variable domain EAGVAQSPRYKIIEKRQSVAFWCNPISGHATLYWYQQILGQGPKLLIQFQNNGVVDDSQLPKDRFSAERLKGVDSTLKIQPAKLEDSAVYLCASSPWGVGAPRDEQFFGPGTRLTVL.

This sequence joins TRBV2 and TRBJ1-2; possible D gene TRBD1, 5 bases. The germline CDR1 and CDR2 sequences are SNHLY and FYNNEI. The CDR3 spans 11 residues. Trimming stripped 7 bases from V and 6 bases from J, with 9 bases between. The CDR3 coding sequence is TGTGCCAGCAAGATCAGGGATGGCTACACCTTC. It specifies CASKIRDGYTF.

This sequence joins TRBV20-1 and TRBJ2-7; 8 bases align to TRBD2. Per the germline V gene, CDR1 is DFQATT and CDR2 is SNEGSKA (reference sequence). Trimming took 2 bases from V and 3 from J; bases not matched to a gene: 15. The CDR3 runs to 17 residues. The CDR3 coding sequence is TGCAGTGCTAGAAGGGGAGAACCGGGACTAGTCCTCTACGAGCAGTACTTC. Its protein is CSARRGEPGLVLYEQYF.

J is TRBJ2-5 and V is TRBV7-2; no reliable D call. The CDR3 sequence is 14 residues long. Between the trimmed V and J ends, which lost 1 base and 1 base, there was a span of 7 bases. CDR1 SGHTA and CDR2 FQGNSA come from the germline V gene. This CDR3 reads CASSLVWVQETQYF. The CDR3 DNA sequence: TGTGCCAGCAGCTTAGTCTGGGTCCAAGAGACCCAGTACTTC.

J is TRBJ2-4 and V is TRBV7-2; D remains ambiguous. V was cut by 5 bases and J by 1 base, with 12 bases left in between. The CDR3 totals 15 residues. Germline V gene lookup returns CDR1 SGHTA and CDR2 FQGNSA. The CDR3 DNA is TGTGCCAGCAGCCGGAAGGGCCGTGCCAAAAACATTCAGTACTTC. Its protein product is CASSRKGRAKNIQYF.

The rearrangement uses TRBV7-6 and TRBJ2-7; 7 bases are shared with TRBD1. V shed 4 bases, J shed 0 bases, and the junction held 3 bases outside the gene matches. CDR3 length equals 14 residues. Germline CDR1 reads SGHVS; CDR2 reads FNYEAQ. In DNA, the CDR3 is TGTGCCAGCAGCTCCACAGGGGACTCCTACGAGCAGTACTTC. Protein product: CASSSTGDSYEQYF. Full variable domain (missing parts from reference TRBV7-6 and TRBJ2-7): GAGVSQSPRYKVTKRGQDVALRCDPISGHVSLYWYRQALGQGPEFLTYFNYEAQQDKSGLPNDRFSAERPEGSISTLTIQRTEQRDSAMYRCASSSTGDSYEQYFGPGTRLTVT.

The chain is built from TRBV5-5 and TRBJ1-6; the match to TRBD1 covers 7 bases. CDR3 size: 16 residues. Germline V gives CDR1 SGHKS, CDR2 YYEKEE (reference sequence). Unmatched junction bases numbered 10, after V lost 5 bases and J lost 5 bases. The CDR3, as DNA: TGTGCCAGCAGTTCCCTACAGGGGATGCATAATTCACCCCTCCACTTT. Protein product: CASSSLQGMHNSPLHF. The full variable domain, its missing parts supplied by reference TRBV5-5 and TRBJ1-6, is DAGVTQSPTHLIKTRGQQVTLRCSPISGHKSVSWYQQVLGQGPQFIFQYYEKEERGRGNFPDRFSARQFPNYSSELNVNALLLGDSALYLCASSSLQGMHNSPLHFGNGTRLTVT.

The chain combines TRBV7-2 with TRBJ2-5; the D gene could be TRBD1 or TRBD2 (7 bases each). The V and J ends lost 1 base and 5 bases respectively, with 11 bases between them. The germline CDR1 and CDR2 sequences are SGHTA and FQGNSA. The length of the CDR3 is 14 residues. The CDR3: CASSLVGGGETQYF. In DNA, the CDR3 is TGTGCCAGCAGCTTAGTGGGAGGGGGCGAGACCCAGTACTTC. Full variable domain (missing parts from reference TRBV7-2 and TRBJ2-5): GAGVSQSPSNKVTEKGKDVELRCDPISGHTALYWYRQSLGQGLEFLIYFQGNSAPDKSGLPSDRFSAERTGGSVSTLTIQRTQQEDSAVYLCASSLVGGGETQYFGPGTRLLVL.